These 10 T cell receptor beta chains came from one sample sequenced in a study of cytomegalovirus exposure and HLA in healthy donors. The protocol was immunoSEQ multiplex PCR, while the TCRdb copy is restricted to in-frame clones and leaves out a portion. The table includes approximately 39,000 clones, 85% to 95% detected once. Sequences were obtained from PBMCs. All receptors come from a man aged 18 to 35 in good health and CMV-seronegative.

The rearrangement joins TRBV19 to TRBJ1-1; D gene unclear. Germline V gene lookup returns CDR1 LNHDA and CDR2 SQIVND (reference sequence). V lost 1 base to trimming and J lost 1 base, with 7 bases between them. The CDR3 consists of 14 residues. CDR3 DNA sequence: TGTGCCAGTAGTATAGGCAGAACGAACACTGAAGCTTTCTTT. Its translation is CASSIGRTNTEAFF.

The CDR3, as DNA: TGTGCCTGGAATCAGCGGACTAATGAAAAACTGTTTTTT. Protein product: CAWNQRTNEKLFF. The J gene is TRBJ1-4, the V gene TRBV30; D is ambiguous. The CDR3 contains 13 residues. Trimming stripped 4 bases from V and 2 bases from J, with 8 bases between. CDR1 and CDR2 from the germline V gene are GTSNPN and SVGIG (reference sequence).

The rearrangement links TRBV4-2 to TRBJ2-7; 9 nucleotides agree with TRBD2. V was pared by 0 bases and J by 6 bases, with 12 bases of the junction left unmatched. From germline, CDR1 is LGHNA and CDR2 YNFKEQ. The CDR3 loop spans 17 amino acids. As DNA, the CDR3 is TGTGCCAGCAGCCAAGATTTGGTGGCTAGCGGGATAGGCGAGCAGTACTTC. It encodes CASSQDLVASGIGEQYF.

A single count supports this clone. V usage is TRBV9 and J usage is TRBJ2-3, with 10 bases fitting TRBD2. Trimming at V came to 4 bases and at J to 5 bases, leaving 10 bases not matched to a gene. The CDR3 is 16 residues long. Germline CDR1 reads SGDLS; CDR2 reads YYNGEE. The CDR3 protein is CASSLQAGGPQDTQYF. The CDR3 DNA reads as TGTGCCAGCAGCCTCCAAGCGGGGGGGCCACAAGATACGCAGTATTTT.

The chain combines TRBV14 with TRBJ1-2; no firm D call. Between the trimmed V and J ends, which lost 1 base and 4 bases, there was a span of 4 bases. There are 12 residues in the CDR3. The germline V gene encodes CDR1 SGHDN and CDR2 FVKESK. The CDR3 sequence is CASSQAGYGYTF. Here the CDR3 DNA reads TGTGCCAGCAGCCAAGCAGGCTATGGCTACACCTTC.

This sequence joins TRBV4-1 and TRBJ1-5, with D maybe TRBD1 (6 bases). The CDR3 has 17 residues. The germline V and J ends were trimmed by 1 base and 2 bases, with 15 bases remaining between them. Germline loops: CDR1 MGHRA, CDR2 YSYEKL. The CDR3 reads CASSQGGLPGGNQPQHF. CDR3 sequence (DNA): TGCGCCAGCAGCCAAGGCGGACTCCCAGGGGGCAATCAGCCCCAGCATTTT.

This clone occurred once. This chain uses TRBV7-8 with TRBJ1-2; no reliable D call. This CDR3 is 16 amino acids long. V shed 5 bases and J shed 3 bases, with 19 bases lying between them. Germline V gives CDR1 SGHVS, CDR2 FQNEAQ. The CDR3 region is CASSLHRGLTDYGYTF. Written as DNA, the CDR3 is TGTGCCAGCAGCCTCCACCGTGGACTTACCGACTATGGCTACACCTTC.

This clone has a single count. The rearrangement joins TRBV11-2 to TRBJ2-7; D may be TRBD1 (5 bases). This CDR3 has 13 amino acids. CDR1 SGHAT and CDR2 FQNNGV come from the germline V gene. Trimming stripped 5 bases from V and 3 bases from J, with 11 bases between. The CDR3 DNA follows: TGTGCCAGCAGCGCATTTCAGGGCTACGAGCAGTACTTC. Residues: CASSAFQGYEQYF.

CDR3 residues: CASSYFLGTGGYEQYF. CDR3 sequence (DNA): TGTGCCAGCAGTTACTTCCTCGGGACAGGGGGATACGAGCAGTACTTC. The chain recombines TRBV6-5 with TRBJ2-7; 11 positions match TRBD1. CDR1 is MNHEY and CDR2 is SVGAGI in the germline V gene. The CDR3 is made up of 16 amino acids. V lost 1 base to trimming and J lost 4 bases; unmatched junction nucleotides: 6.

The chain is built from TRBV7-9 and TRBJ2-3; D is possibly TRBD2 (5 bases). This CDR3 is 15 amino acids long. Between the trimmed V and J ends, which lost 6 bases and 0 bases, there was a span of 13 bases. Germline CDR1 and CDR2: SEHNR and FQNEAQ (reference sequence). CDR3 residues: CASSQEVISTDTQYF. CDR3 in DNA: TGTGCCAGCAGTCAGGAGGTAATTAGCACAGATACGCAGTATTTT.